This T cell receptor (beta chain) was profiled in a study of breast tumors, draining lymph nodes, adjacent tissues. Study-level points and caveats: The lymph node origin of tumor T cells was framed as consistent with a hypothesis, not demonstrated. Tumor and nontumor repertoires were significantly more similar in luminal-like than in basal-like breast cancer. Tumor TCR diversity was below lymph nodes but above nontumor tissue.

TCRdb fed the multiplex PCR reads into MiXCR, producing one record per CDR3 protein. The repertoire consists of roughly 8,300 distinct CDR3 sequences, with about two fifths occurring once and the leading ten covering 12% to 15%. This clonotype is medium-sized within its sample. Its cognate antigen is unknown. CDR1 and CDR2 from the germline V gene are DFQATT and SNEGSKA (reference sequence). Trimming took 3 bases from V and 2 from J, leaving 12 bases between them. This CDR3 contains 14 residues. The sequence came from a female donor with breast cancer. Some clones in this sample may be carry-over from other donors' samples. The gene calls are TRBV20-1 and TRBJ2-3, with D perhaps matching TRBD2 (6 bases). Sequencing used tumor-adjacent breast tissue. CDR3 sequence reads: CSARGGLSTDTQYF. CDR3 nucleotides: TGCAGTGCTAGGGGGGGTCTCTCCACAGATACGCAGTATTTT.